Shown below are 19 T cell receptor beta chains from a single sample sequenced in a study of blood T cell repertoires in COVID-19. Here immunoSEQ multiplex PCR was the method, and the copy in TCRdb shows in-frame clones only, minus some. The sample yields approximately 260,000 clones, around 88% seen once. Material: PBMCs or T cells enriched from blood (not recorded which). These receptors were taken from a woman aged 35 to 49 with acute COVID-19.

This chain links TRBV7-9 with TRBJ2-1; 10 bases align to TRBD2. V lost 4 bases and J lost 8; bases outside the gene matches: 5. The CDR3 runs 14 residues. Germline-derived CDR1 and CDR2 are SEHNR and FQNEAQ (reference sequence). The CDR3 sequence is CASSSSSGSHEQFF. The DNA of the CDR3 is TGTGCCAGCAGCTCTTCTAGCGGGAGCCATGAGCAGTTCTTC.

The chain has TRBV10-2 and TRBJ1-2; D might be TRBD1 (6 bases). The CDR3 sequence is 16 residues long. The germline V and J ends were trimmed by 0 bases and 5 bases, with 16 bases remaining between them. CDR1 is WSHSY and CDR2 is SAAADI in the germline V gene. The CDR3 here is CASSESGRGPGYGYTF. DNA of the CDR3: TGCGCCAGCAGTGAGTCGGGGCGGGGGCCGGGGTATGGCTACACCTTC.

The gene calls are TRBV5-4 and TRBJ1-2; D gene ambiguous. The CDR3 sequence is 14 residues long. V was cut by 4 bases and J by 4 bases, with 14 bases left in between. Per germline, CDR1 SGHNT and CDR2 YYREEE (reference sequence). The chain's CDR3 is CASSPRGATYGYTF. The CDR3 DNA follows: TGTGCCAGCAGCCCCCGAGGTGCAACCTATGGCTACACCTTC. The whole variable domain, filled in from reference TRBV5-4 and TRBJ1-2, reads ETGVTQSPTHLIKTRGQQVTLRCSSQSGHNTVSWYQQALGQGPQFIFQYYREEENGRGNFPPRFSGLQFPNYSSELNVNALELDDSALYLCASSPRGATYGYTFGSGTRLTVV.

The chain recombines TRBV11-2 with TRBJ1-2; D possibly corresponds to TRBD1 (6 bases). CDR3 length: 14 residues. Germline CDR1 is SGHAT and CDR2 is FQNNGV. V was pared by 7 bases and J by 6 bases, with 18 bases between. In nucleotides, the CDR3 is TGTGCCAGCAACCGAGCAGGGGCGCTAGATGGCTACACCTTC. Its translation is CASNRAGALDGYTF.

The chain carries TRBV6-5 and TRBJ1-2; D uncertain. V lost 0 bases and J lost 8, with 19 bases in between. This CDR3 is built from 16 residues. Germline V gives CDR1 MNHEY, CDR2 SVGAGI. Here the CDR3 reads CASSYSAVGVFGGYTF. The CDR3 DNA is TGTGCCAGCAGTTACTCGGCAGTCGGGGTATTTGGCGGCTACACCTTC.

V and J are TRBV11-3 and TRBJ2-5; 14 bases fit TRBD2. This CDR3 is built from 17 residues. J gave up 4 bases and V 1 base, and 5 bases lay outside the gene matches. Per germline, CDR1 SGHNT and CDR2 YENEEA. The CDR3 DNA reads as TGTGCCAGCAGCTTAGGCGGACTAGCGGGAGGTGGAGAGACCCAGTACTTC. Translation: CASSLGGLAGGGETQYF.

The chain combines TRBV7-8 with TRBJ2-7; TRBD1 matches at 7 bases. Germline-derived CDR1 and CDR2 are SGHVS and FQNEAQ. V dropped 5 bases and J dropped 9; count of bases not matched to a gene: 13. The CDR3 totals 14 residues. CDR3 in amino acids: CASSPGLQGSAQYV. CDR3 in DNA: TGTGCCAGCAGCCCAGGCTTACAGGGGAGCGCGCAGTACGTC.

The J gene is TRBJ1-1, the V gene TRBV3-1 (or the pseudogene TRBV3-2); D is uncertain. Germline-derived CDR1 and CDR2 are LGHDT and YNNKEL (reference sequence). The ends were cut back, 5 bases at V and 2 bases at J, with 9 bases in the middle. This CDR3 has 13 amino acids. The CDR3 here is CASSEKPNTEAFF. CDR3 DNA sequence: TGTGCCAGCAGCGAAAAGCCCAACACTGAAGCTTTCTTT.

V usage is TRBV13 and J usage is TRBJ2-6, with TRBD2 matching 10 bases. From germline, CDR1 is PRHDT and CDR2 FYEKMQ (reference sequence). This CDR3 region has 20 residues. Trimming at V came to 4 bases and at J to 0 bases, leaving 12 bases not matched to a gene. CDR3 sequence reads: CASSSKREGYRFSGANVLTF. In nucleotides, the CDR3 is TGTGCCAGCAGCTCAAAGCGGGAGGGCTATAGATTCTCTGGGGCCAACGTCCTGACTTTC.

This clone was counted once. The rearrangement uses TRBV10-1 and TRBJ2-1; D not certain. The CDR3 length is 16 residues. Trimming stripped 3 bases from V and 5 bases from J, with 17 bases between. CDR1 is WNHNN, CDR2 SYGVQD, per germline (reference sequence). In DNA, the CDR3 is TGCGCCAGCAGTGAACGGTTACGCCCCGAAGACAATGAGCAGTTCTTC. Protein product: CASSERLRPEDNEQFF.

The DNA of the CDR3 is TGTGCCAGCAGCTCAAGACTAGCGGAGACAGATACGCAGTATTTT. Translation: CASSSRLAETDTQYF. The J gene is TRBJ2-3, the V gene TRBV7-9; 9 nucleotides line up with TRBD2. The junction had 5 bases not matched to a gene; V was cut back by 4 bases and J by 3 bases. Germline V gives CDR1 SEHNR, CDR2 FQNEAQ (reference sequence). The CDR3 consists of 15 residues.

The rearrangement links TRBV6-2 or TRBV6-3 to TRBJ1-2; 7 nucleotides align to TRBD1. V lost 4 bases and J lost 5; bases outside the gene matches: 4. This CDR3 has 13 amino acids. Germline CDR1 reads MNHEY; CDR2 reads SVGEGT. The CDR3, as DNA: TGTGCCAGCAGTTTGACAGGGAAATATGGCTACACCTTC. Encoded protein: CASSLTGKYGYTF.

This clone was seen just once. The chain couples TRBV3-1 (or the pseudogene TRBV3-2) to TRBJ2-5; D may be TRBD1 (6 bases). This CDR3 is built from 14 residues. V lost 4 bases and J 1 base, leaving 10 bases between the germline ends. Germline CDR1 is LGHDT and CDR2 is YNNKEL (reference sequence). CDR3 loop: CASSPWDTQETQYF. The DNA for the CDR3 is TGTGCCAGCAGCCCGTGGGACACCCAAGAGACCCAGTACTTC.

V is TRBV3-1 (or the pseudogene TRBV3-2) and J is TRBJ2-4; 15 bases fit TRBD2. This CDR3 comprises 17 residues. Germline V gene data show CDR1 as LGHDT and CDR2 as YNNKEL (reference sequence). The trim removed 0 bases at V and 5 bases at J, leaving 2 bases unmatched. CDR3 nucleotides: TGTGCCAGCAGCCAAGAGCGGACTAGCGGGAGGGAAAACATTCAGTACTTC. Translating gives CASSQERTSGRENIQYF.

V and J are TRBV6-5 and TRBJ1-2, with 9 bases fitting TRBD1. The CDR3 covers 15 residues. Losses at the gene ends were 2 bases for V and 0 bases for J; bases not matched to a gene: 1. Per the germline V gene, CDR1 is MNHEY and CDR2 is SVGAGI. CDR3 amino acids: CASSYRTGANYGYTF. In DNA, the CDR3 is TGTGCCAGCAGTTACCGGACAGGGGCTAACTATGGCTACACCTTC.

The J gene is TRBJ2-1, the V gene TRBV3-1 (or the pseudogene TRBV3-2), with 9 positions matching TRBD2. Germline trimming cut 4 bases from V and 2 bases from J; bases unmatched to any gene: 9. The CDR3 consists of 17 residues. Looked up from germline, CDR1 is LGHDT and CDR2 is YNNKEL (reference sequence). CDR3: CASSLGTSLSTYNEQFF. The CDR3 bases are TGTGCCAGCAGCCTGGGGACTAGCTTATCAACCTACAATGAGCAGTTCTTC.

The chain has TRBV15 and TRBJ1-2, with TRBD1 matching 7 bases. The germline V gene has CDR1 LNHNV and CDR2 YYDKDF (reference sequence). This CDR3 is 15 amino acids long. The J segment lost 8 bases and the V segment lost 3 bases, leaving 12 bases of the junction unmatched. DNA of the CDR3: TGTGCCACCAGCAGGGGCGAGACAGGGTTGGGAGGCTACACCTTC. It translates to CATSRGETGLGGYTF. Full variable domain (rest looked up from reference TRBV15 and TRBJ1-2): DAMVIQNPRYQVTQFGKPVTLSCSQTLNHNVMYWYQQKSSQAPKLLFHYYDKDFNNEADTPDNFQSRRPNTSFCFLDIRSPGLGDTAMYLCATSRGETGLGGYTFGSGTRLTVV.

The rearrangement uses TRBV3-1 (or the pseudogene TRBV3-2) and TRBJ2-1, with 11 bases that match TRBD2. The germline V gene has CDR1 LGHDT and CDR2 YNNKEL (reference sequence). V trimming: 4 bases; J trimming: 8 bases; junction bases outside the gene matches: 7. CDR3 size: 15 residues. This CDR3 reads CASSLRTSGLDEQFF. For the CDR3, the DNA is TGTGCCAGCAGCCTTCGGACTAGCGGGTTGGATGAGCAGTTCTTC.

The chain's CDR3 is CASSGTGTGALWSNQPQHF. CDR3 sequence (DNA): TGTGCCAGCAGTGGAACCGGGACAGGGGCCCTATGGAGCAATCAGCCCCAGCATTTT. The chain links TRBV2 to TRBJ1-5, with 10 bases lining up with TRBD1. From germline, CDR1 is SNHLY and CDR2 FYNNEI. Germline trimming cut 4 bases from V and 1 base from J; bases unmatched to any gene: 13. CDR3 length: 19 amino acids.